These T cell receptor beta chains were read from a single sample in a study of cytomegalovirus exposure and HLA in healthy donors. The repertoire was sequenced with immunoSEQ multiplex PCR; TCRdb's copy has only in-frame clones and lacks some. Of over 150,000 clones listed, around 69% are singletons. Sequenced: PBMCs. All receptors come from a woman aged 25-40 years in good health and CMV-seronegative. Each CDR3 is given with its conserved first and last residue. D genes are given only for firm matches. For some rows the clone size is stated as once, few or many, or as a class when expanded; others skip it.

CDR3aa: CSVEVEGGYGYTF
CDR3nt: TGCAGCGTTGAGGTGGAGGGAGGCTATGGCTACACCTTC
len: 13
abundance: few
j_gene: TRBJ1-2
v_gene: TRBV29-1
d_gene: -

CDR3aa: CASSQVWAGEYEQYF
CDR3nt: TGCGCCAGCAGCCAAGTTTGGGCAGGGGAATACGAGCAGTACTTC
len: 15
abundance: -
j_gene: TRBJ2-7
v_gene: TRBV4-3
d_gene: -

CDR3aa: CASRENTEAFF
CDR3nt: TGTGCCAGCCGAGAAAACACTGAAGCTTTCTTT
len: 11
abundance: -
j_gene: TRBJ1-1
v_gene: TRBV2
d_gene: -

CDR3aa: CASSPPTSGGGEQYF
CDR3nt: TGTGCCAGCTCACCACCCACCTCCGGGGGGGGCGAGCAGTACTTC
len: 15
abundance: -
j_gene: TRBJ2-7
v_gene: TRBV18
d_gene: TRBD2

CDR3aa: CASSLQGAETQYF
CDR3nt: TGTGCCAGCAGCTTGCAGGGTGCAGAGACCCAGTACTTC
len: 13
abundance: -
j_gene: TRBJ2-5
v_gene: TRBV5-5
d_gene: -

CDR3aa: CATSKQQGRSYEQYF
CDR3nt: TGTGCCACCAGTAAGCAACAGGGTCGCTCCTACGAGCAGTACTTC
len: 15
abundance: few
j_gene: TRBJ2-7
v_gene: TRBV15
d_gene: -

CDR3aa: CASSLGQGSYNEQFF
CDR3nt: TGCGCCAGCAGTCTCGGACAGGGCTCCTACAATGAGCAGTTCTTC
len: 15
abundance: few
j_gene: TRBJ2-1
v_gene: TRBV4-3
d_gene: TRBD1

CDR3aa: CASSLEGWSYNSPLHF
CDR3nt: TGCGCCAGCAGCTTGGAGGGGTGGTCCTATAATTCACCCCTCCACTTT
len: 16
abundance: -
j_gene: TRBJ1-6
v_gene: TRBV5-1
d_gene: -

CDR3aa: CASSIEGGLNTEAFF
CDR3nt: TGTGCCAGTAGTATAGAAGGGGGATTGAACACTGAAGCTTTCTTT
len: 15
abundance: few
j_gene: TRBJ1-1
v_gene: TRBV19
d_gene: -

CDR3aa: CASSLEGGGYTF
CDR3nt: TGTGCCAGCAGCTTAGAAGGCGGTGGCTACACCTTC
len: 12
abundance: once
j_gene: TRBJ1-2
v_gene: TRBV7-2
d_gene: -

CDR3aa: CASSPLAGGNYEQYF
CDR3nt: TGTGCCAGCAGCCCTTTAGCGGGAGGTAACTACGAGCAGTACTTC
len: 15
abundance: -
j_gene: TRBJ2-7
v_gene: TRBV7-8
d_gene: TRBD2

CDR3aa: CASSMSLSTLHF
CDR3nt: TGTGCCAGTAGTATGTCTCTGTCTACCCTCCACTTT
len: 12
abundance: -
j_gene: TRBJ1-6
v_gene: TRBV19
d_gene: -

CDR3aa: CASSLTATTYEQYF
CDR3nt: TGTGCCAGCAGCCTGACAGCTACCACCTACGAGCAGTACTTC
len: 14
abundance: -
j_gene: TRBJ2-7
v_gene: TRBV7-6
d_gene: -

CDR3aa: CAWGTDSNQPQHF
CDR3nt: TGTGCCTGGGGGACAGATAGCAATCAGCCCCAGCATTTT
len: 13
abundance: -
j_gene: TRBJ1-5
v_gene: TRBV30
d_gene: TRBD1

CDR3aa: CASRRVLGEKLFF
CDR3nt: TGTGCCAGCAGGAGGGTTCTGGGAGAAAAACTGTTTTTT
len: 13
abundance: -
j_gene: TRBJ1-4
v_gene: TRBV28
d_gene: -

CDR3aa: CASSLGTSEDIQYF
CDR3nt: TGTGCCAGCAGCTTAGGGACTAGCGAAGACATTCAGTACTTC
len: 14
abundance: -
j_gene: TRBJ2-4
v_gene: TRBV11-2
d_gene: TRBD2

CDR3aa: CASSQQGNQETQYF
CDR3nt: TGTGCCAGCAGCCAACAGGGTAACCAAGAGACCCAGTACTTC
len: 14
abundance: -
j_gene: TRBJ2-5
v_gene: TRBV7-2
d_gene: -

CDR3aa: CASSWGGSGLQYF
CDR3nt: TGTGCCAGCAGTTGGGGCGGTAGCGGCTTACAGTACTTC
len: 13
abundance: few
j_gene: TRBJ2-7
v_gene: TRBV6-1
d_gene: -

CDR3aa: CASSTRQGEQFF
CDR3nt: TGTGCCAGCAGCACGAGGCAGGGTGAGCAGTTCTTC
len: 12
abundance: -
j_gene: TRBJ2-1
v_gene: TRBV7-2
d_gene: -

CDR3aa: CASSQADRVDYGYTF
CDR3nt: TGTGCCAGCAGCCAAGCCGACAGGGTGGACTATGGCTACACCTTC
len: 15
abundance: -
j_gene: TRBJ1-2
v_gene: TRBV4-2
d_gene: TRBD1

CDR3aa: CASSLALGGRDTQYF
CDR3nt: TGTGCCAGCAGCTTAGCCCTGGGTGGCAGGGATACGCAGTATTTT
len: 15
abundance: -
j_gene: TRBJ2-3
v_gene: TRBV7-2
d_gene: -

CDR3aa: CASSPGPVIPSGYTF
CDR3nt: TGCGCCAGCAGCCCGGGTCCCGTTATACCGTCTGGCTACACCTTC
len: 15
abundance: once
j_gene: TRBJ1-2
v_gene: TRBV4-1
d_gene: -

CDR3aa: CASSRGQGANTQYF
CDR3nt: TGTGCCAGCAGTAGGGGACAGGGGGCTAATACGCAGTATTTT
len: 14
abundance: -
j_gene: TRBJ2-3
v_gene: TRBV6-6
d_gene: TRBD1

CDR3aa: CASSSRGFHGYTF
CDR3nt: TGTGCCAGCAGTTCCAGGGGATTTCATGGCTACACCTTC
len: 13
abundance: -
j_gene: TRBJ1-2
v_gene: TRBV6-5
d_gene: -

CDR3aa: CASSQGARVRVAFF
CDR3nt: TGCGCCAGCAGCCAAGGCGCCAGGGTAAGGGTCGCTTTCTTT
len: 14
abundance: -
j_gene: TRBJ1-1
v_gene: TRBV4-1
d_gene: -

CDR3aa: CASSLAGITDTQYF
CDR3nt: TGTGCCAGCAGTTTAGCGGGGATCACAGATACGCAGTATTTT
len: 14
abundance: -
j_gene: TRBJ2-3
v_gene: TRBV2
d_gene: TRBD2

CDR3aa: CAWSPPAGGSYEQYF
CDR3nt: TGTGCCTGGAGCCCGCCAGCGGGGGGCTCCTACGAGCAGTACTTC
len: 15
abundance: -
j_gene: TRBJ2-7
v_gene: TRBV30
d_gene: TRBD2

CDR3aa: CASSLAQGASAGYTF
CDR3nt: TGCGCCAGCAGCTTGGCACAGGGGGCGTCCGCTGGCTACACCTTC
len: 15
abundance: -
j_gene: TRBJ1-2
v_gene: TRBV5-1
d_gene: TRBD1

CDR3aa: CASSVGVPGAFF
CDR3nt: TGTGCCAGCAGTGTGGGCGTTCCCGGAGCTTTCTTT
len: 12
abundance: -
j_gene: TRBJ1-1
v_gene: TRBV2
d_gene: -

CDR3aa: CAIRDRAVYSNQPQHF
CDR3nt: TGTGCCATACGTGACAGGGCAGTTTATAGCAATCAGCCCCAGCATTTT
len: 16
abundance: few
j_gene: TRBJ1-5
v_gene: TRBV19
d_gene: TRBD1

CDR3aa: CASSRQGTGGDPEAFF
CDR3nt: TGTGCCAGCAGCCGTCAAGGGACAGGGGGCGACCCTGAAGCTTTCTTT
len: 16
abundance: -
j_gene: TRBJ1-1
v_gene: TRBV7-9
d_gene: TRBD1

CDR3aa: CASSPGLVEETQYF
CDR3nt: TGTGCCAGCAGTCCTGGACTAGTCGAGGAGACCCAGTACTTC
len: 14
abundance: few
j_gene: TRBJ2-5
v_gene: TRBV2
d_gene: TRBD2

CDR3aa: CASSLSGWGNQPQHF
CDR3nt: TGTGCCAGCAGCTTGTCAGGGTGGGGCAATCAGCCCCAGCATTTT
len: 15
abundance: -
j_gene: TRBJ1-5
v_gene: TRBV5-6
d_gene: -

CDR3aa: CASSEVGEGSRVYGYTF
CDR3nt: TGCGCCAGCAGTGAGGTCGGGGAAGGGAGCAGAGTCTATGGCTACACCTTC
len: 17
abundance: -
j_gene: TRBJ1-2
v_gene: TRBV10-1
d_gene: -

CDR3aa: CASSPQRGSELFF
CDR3nt: TGTGCCAGCAGCCCTCAGAGGGGGTCGGAACTGTTTTTT
len: 13
abundance: -
j_gene: TRBJ1-4
v_gene: TRBV7-2
d_gene: -

CDR3aa: CASGVYSDSFTEAFF
CDR3nt: TGTGCCAGCGGTGTCTATTCGGACAGCTTCACTGAAGCTTTCTTT
len: 15
abundance: -
j_gene: TRBJ1-1
v_gene: TRBV7-8
d_gene: -

CDR3aa: CASSLKFFEYSSYNEQFF
CDR3nt: TGCGCCAGCAGCTTGAAGTTCTTTGAATATAGCTCCTACAATGAGCAGTTCTTC
len: 18
abundance: -
j_gene: TRBJ2-1
v_gene: TRBV5-1
d_gene: -

CDR3aa: CASSQGGGADETQYF
CDR3nt: TGTGCCAGCAGCCAAGGGGGGGGCGCCGATGAGACCCAGTACTTC
len: 15
abundance: -
j_gene: TRBJ2-5
v_gene: TRBV5-4
d_gene: -

CDR3aa: CASSLKKLFF
CDR3nt: TGTGCCAGCAGCCTTAAAAAACTGTTTTTT
len: 10
abundance: -
j_gene: TRBJ1-4
v_gene: TRBV2
d_gene: -

CDR3aa: CASSPQRGWTTEAFF
CDR3nt: TGCGCCAGCAGCCCTCAAAGGGGGTGGACCACTGAAGCTTTCTTT
len: 15
abundance: -
j_gene: TRBJ1-1
v_gene: TRBV6-5
d_gene: -